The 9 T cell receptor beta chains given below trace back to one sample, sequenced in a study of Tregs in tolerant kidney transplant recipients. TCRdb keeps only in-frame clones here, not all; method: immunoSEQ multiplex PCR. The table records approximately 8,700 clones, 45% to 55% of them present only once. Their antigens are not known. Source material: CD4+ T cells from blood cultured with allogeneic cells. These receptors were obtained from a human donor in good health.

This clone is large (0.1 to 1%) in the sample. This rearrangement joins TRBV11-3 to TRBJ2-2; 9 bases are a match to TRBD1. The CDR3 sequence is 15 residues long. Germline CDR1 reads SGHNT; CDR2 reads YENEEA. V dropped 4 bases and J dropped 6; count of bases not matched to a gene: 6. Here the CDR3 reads CASSSGQGFSGELFF. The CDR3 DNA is TGTGCCAGCAGCTCTGGACAGGGGTTTTCCGGGGAGCTGTTTTTT.

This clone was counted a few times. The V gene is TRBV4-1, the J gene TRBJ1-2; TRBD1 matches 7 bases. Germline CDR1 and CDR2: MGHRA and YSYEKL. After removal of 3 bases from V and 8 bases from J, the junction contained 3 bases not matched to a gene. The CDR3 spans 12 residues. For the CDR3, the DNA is TGCGCCAGCAGCCACCAAGGGGGCGGCTACACCTTC. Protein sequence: CASSHQGGGYTF.

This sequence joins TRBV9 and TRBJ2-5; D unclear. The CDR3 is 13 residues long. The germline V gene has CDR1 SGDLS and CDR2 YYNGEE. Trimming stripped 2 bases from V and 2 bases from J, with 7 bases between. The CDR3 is CASSVHPQETQYF. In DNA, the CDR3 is TGTGCCAGCAGCGTCCATCCGCAAGAGACCCAGTACTTC.

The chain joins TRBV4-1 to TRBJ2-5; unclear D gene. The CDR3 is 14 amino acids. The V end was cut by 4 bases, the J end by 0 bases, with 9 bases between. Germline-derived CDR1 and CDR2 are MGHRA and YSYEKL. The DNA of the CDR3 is TGCGCCAGCAGCCTCCCACGGGACCAAGAGACCCAGTACTTC. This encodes CASSLPRDQETQYF.

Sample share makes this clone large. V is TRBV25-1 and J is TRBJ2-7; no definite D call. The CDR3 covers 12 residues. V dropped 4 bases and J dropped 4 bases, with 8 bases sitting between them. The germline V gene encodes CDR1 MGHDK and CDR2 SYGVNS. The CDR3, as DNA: TGTGCCAGCAGTGGTAACGGGTACGAGCAGTACTTC. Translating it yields CASSGNGYEQYF.

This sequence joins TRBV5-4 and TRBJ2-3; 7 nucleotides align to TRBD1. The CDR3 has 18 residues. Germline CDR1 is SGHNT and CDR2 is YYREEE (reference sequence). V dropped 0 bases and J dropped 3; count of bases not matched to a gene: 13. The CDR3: CASSLGLRGSLGTDTQYF. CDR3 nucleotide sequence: TGTGCCAGCAGCTTGGGTCTCAGGGGGAGCTTGGGTACAGATACGCAGTATTTT.

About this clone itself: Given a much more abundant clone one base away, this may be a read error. The CDR3 loop is CAWSGGHNSPLHF. The CDR3 nucleotides read TGTGCCTGGAGTGGGGGGCATAATTCACCCCTCCACTTT. The V gene is TRBV30, the J gene TRBJ1-6; D is perhaps TRBD1 (6 bases). Trimming removed 1 base at V and 5 bases at J, with 6 bases between. This CDR3 spans 13 amino acids. CDR1 and CDR2 (germline): GTSNPN, SVGIG (reference sequence).

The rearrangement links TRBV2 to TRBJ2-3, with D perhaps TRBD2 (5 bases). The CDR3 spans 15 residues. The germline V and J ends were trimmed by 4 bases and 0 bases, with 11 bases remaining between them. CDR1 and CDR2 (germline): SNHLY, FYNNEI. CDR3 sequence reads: CASSATGLSTDTQYF. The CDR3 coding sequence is TGTGCCAGCAGTGCCACGGGGTTAAGCACAGATACGCAGTATTTT.

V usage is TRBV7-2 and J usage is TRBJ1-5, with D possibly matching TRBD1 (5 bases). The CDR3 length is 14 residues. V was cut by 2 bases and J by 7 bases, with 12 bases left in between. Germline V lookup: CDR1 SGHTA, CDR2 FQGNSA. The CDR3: CASSLSGAGQPQHF. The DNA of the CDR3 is TGTGCCAGCAGCTTATCTGGGGCTGGCCAGCCCCAGCATTTT.